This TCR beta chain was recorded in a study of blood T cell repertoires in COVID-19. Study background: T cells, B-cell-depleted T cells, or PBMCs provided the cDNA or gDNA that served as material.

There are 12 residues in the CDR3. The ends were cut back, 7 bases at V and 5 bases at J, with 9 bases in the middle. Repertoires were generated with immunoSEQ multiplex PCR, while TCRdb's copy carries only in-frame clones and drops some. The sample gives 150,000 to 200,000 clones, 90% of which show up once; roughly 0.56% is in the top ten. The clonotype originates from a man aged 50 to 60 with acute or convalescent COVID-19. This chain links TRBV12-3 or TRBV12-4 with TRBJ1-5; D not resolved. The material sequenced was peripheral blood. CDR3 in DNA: TGTGCCAGCACCTCGGGTCATCAGCCCCAGCATTTT. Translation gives CASTSGHQPQHF.